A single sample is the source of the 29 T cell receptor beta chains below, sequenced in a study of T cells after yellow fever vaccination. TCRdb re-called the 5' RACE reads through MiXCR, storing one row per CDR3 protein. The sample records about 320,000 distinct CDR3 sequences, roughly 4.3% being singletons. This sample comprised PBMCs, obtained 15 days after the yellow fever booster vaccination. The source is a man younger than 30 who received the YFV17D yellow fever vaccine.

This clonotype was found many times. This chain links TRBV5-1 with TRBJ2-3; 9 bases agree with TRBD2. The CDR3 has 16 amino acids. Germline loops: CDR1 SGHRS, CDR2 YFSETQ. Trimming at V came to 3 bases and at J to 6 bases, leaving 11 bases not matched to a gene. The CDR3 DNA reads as TGCGCCAGCAGCTCACAGGGAGCGGGGGGCCCGGATACGCAGTATTTT. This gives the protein CASSSQGAGGPDTQYF.

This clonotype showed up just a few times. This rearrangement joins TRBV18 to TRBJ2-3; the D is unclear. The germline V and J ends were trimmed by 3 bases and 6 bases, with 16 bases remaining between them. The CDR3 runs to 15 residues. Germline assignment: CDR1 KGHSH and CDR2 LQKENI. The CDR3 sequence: CASSPGSTIRDTQYF. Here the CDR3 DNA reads TGTGCCAGCTCACCGGGCAGTACTATTCGGGATACGCAGTATTTT.

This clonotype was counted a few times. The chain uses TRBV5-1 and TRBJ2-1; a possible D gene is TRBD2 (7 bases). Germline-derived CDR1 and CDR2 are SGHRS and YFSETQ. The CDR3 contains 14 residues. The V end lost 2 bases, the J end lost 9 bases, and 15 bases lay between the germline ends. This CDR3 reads CASSFDGGPGEQFF. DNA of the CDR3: TGCGCCAGCAGCTTCGACGGGGGGCCAGGTGAGCAGTTCTTC.

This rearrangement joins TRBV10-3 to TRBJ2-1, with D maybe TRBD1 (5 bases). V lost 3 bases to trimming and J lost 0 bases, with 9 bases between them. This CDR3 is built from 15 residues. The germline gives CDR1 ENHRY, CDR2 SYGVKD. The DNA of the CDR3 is TGTGCCATCAGTGACAGGGCCCACTCCTACAATGAGCAGTTCTTC. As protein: CAISDRAHSYNEQFF.

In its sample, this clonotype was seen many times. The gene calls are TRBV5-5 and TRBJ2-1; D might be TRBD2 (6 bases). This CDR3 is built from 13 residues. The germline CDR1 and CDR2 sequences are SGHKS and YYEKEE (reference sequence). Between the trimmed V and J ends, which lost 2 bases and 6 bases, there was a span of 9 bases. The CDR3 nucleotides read TGTGCCAGCAGCTTTGGCGGGGTCAATGAGCAGTTCTTC. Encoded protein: CASSFGGVNEQFF.

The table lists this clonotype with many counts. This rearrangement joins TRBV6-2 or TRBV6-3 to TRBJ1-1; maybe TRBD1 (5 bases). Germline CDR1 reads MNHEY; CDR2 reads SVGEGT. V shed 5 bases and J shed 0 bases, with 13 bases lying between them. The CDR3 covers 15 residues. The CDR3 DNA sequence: TGTGCCAGCAGTACCAGACAGCAATTGAACACTGAAGCTTTCTTT. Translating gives CASSTRQQLNTEAFF.

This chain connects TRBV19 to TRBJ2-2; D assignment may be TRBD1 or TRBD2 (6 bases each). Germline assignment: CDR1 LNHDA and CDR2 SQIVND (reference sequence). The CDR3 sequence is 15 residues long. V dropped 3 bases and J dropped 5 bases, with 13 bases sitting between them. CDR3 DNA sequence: TGTGCCAGTAGTATTCCGGGGGCTGTAACCGGGGAGCTGTTTTTT. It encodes CASSIPGAVTGELFF.

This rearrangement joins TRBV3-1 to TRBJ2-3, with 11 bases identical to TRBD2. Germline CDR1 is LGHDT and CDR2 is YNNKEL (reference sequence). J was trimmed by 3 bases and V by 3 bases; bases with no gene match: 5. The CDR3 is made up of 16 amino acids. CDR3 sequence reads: CASSQLRLAGTDTQYF. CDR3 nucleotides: TGTGCCAGCAGCCAGCTGAGACTAGCGGGGACAGATACGCAGTATTTT.

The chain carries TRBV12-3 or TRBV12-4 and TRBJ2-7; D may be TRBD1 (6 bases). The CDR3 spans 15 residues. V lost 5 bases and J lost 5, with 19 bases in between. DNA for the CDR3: TGTGCCAGCAGTAACACCGGGACCAGGGGCCACGAGCAGTACTTC. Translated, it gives CASSNTGTRGHEQYF.

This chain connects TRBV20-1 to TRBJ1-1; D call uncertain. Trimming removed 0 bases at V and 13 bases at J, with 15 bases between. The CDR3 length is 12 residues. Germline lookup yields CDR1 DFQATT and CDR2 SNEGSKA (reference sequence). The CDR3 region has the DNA TGCAGTGCTAGAGATATAGTGGGTGATGATTTCTTT. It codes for CSARDIVGDDFF.

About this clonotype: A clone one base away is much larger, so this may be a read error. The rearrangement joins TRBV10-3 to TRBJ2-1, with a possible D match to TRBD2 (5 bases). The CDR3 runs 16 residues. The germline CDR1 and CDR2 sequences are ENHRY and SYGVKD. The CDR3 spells CAISDGGASSYIEQFF. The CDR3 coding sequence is TGTGCCATCAGTGATGGAGGTGCAAGCTCCTACATTGAGCAGTTCTTC.

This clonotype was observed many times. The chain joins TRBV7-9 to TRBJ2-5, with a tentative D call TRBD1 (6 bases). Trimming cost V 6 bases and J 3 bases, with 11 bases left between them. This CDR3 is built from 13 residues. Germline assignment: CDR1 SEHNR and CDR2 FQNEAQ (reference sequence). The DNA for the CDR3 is TGTGCCAGCAGAGCGTCAGGGGAAGAGACCCAGTACTTC. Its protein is CASRASGEETQYF.

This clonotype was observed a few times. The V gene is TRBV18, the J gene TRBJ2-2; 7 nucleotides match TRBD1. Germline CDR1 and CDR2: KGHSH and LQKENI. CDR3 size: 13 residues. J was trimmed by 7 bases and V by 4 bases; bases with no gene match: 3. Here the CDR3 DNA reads TGTGCCAGCTCACTCCGGGACAGCGGGGAGCTGTTTTTT. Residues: CASSLRDSGELFF.

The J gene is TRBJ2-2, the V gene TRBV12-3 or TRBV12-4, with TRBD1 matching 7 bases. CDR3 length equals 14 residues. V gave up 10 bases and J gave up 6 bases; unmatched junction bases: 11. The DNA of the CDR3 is TGTGCCACCTTCCTAGGGACAGAATCCGGGGAGCTGTTTTTT. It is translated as CATFLGTESGELFF.

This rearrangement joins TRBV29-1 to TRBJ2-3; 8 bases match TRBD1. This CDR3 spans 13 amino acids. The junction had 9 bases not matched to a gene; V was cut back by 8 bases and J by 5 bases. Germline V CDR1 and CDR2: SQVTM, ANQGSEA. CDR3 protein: CSFRTGRIDTQYF. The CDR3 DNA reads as TGCAGCTTCCGGACAGGGCGGATAGATACGCAGTATTTT.

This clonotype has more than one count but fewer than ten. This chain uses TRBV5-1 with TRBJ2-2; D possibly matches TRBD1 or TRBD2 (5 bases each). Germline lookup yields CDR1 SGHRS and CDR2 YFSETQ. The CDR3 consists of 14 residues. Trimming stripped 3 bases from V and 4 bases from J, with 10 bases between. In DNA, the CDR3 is TGCGCCAGCAGCTGGGACCTAGGCACCGGGGAGCTGTTTTTT. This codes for CASSWDLGTGELFF.

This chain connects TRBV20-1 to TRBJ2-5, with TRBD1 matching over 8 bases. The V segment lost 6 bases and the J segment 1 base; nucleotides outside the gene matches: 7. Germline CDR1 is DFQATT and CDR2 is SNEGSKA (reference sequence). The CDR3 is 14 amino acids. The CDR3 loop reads CSAPDQGAQETQYF. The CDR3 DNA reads TGCAGTGCGCCCGACCAGGGGGCCCAAGAGACCCAGTACTTC.

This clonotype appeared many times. The CDR3 reads CASSPRTDRYTEAFF. The CDR3, as DNA: TGCGCCAGCAGCCCACGGACAGATAGATACACTGAAGCTTTCTTT. The chain combines TRBV5-1 with TRBJ1-1, with a possible D match to TRBD1 (6 bases). There are 15 residues in the CDR3. V was clipped by 4 bases and J by 3 bases, with 16 bases between them. Germline V gene sequence: CDR1 SGHRS, CDR2 YFSETQ.

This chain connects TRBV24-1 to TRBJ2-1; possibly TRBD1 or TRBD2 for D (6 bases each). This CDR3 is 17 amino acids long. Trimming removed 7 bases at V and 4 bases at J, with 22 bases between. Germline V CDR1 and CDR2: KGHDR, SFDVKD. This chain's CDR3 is CATSEGGGPPGYNEQFF. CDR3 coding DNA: TGTGCCACCAGCGAGGGGGGTGGACCACCAGGATACAATGAGCAGTTCTTC.

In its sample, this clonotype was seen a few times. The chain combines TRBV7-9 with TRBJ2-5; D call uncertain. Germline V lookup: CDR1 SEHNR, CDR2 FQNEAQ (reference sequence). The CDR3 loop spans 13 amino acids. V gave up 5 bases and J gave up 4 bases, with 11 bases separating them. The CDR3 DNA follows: TGTGCCAGCAGCCCCCGGGCCGCAGAGACCCAGTACTTC. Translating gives CASSPRAAETQYF.

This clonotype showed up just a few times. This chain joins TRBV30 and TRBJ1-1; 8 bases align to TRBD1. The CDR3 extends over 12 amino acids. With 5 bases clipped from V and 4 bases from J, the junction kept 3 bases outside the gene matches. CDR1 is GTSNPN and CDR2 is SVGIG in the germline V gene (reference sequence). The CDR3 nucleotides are TGTGCCTGGGACAGGGGTTCCACTGAAGCTTTCTTT. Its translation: CAWDRGSTEAFF.

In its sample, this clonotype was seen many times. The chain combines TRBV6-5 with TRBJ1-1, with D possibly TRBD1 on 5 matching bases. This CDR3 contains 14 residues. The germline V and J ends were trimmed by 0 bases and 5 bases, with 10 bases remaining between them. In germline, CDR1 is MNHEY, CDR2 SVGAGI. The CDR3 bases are TGTGCCAGCAGTTACTCTCTCTGGGGGACTGAAGCTTTCTTT. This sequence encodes CASSYSLWGTEAFF.

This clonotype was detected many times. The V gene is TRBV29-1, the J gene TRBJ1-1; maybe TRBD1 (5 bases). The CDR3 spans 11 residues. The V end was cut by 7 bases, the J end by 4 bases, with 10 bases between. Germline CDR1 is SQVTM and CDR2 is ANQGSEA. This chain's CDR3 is CSARQSTEAFF. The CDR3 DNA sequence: TGCAGCGCCCGACAGAGCACTGAAGCTTTCTTT.

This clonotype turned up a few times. The CDR3 bases are TGTGCCAGCAGCGTAGCTCAGACGGGGGGGAGGAATGAGCAGTTCTTC. It codes for CASSVAQTGGRNEQFF. The gene calls are TRBV9 and TRBJ2-1; 8 bases map to TRBD2. Germline values: CDR1 SGDLS, CDR2 YYNGEE. The V gene end was trimmed by 0 bases and the J gene end by 7 bases; junction bases not matched to a gene: 9. This CDR3 spans 16 amino acids.

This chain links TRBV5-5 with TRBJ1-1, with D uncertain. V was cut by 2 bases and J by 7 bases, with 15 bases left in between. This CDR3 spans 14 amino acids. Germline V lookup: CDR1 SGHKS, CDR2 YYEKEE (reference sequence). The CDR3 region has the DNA TGTGCCAGCAGCTTCCTGATCGGAGGAGGTGAAGCTTTCTTT. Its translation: CASSFLIGGGEAFF.

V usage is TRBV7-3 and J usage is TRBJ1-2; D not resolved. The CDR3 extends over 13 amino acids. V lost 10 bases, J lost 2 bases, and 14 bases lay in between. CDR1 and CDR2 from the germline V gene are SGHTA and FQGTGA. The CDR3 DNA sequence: TGTGCCACCGCCCCGGACGCGAACTATGGCTACACCTTC. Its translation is CATAPDANYGYTF. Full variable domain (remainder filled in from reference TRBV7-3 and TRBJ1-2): GAGVSQTPSNKVTEKGKYVELRCDPISGHTALYWYRQSLGQGPEFLIYFQGTGAADDSGLPNDRFFAVRPEGSVSTLKIQRTERGDSAVYLCATAPDANYGYTFGSGTRLTVV.

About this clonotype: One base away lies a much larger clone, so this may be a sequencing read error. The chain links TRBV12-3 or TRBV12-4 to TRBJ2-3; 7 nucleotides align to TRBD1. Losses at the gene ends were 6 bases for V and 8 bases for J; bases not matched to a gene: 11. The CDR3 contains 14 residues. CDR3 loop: CASRNRGVAVTQYF. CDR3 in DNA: TGTGCCAGCAGGAACAGGGGAGTGGCAGTTACGCAGTATTTT.

CDR3 residues: CASSPTTSTDTQYF. Here the CDR3 DNA reads TGTGCCAGCAGCCCGACTACTAGCACAGATACGCAGTATTTT. The chain uses TRBV11-2 and TRBJ2-3; possible D gene TRBD2, 5 bases. Trimming took off 5 bases at V and 0 bases at J, with 9 bases between the two ends. The CDR3 sequence is 14 residues long. Per germline, CDR1 SGHAT and CDR2 FQNNGV.

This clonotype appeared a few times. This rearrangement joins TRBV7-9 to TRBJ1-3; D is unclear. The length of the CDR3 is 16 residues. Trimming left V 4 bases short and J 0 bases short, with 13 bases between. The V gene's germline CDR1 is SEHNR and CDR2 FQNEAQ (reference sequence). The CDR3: CASSSLRQVSGNTIYF. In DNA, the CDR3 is TGTGCCAGCAGCTCATTAAGACAAGTCTCTGGAAACACCATATATTTT.